The rows below give T cell receptor beta chains drawn from one sample of a study of T cells in localized non-small cell lung cancer. Using immunoSEQ multiplex PCR, the repertoire was profiled, and TCRdb retains in-frame clones only, with some absent. The data contain roughly 17,000 clones, around 88% of them singletons. The sample consisted of peripheral blood, taken before any cancer treatment. These receptors came from a male donor at least 60 years old with stage II squamous cell lung carcinoma. Both conserved end residues are part of each CDR3. The D gene is left open where the match is weak. Rows may omit the clone size; those that give it use once, few, many or a size class.

TRBV6-6	16	NA	NA	TRBJ2-2	TGTGCCAGCAGTTACGGCGGGACAGTAAACACCGGGGAGCTGTTTTTT	CASSYGGTVNTGELFF
TRBV27	14	NA	TRBD1	TRBJ2-7	TGTGCCAGCAGTTTTTGGGACAGGGTCTACGAGCAGTACTTC	CASSFWDRVYEQYF
TRBV10-1	13	few	NA	TRBJ1-3	TGCGCCAGCAGTGAGTCGACGGCAGGAGACATATATTTT	CASSESTAGDIYF
TRBV6-6	14	NA	NA	TRBJ2-1	TGTGCCAGCCGACCAGGGGGGCGAACCAATGAGCAGTTCTTC	CASRPGGRTNEQFF
TRBV30	14	once	NA	TRBJ1-5	TGTGCCTGGAGTGTAGGGGGGGGCAATCAGCCCCAGCATTTT	CAWSVGGGNQPQHF
TRBV10-3	15	NA	TRBD1	TRBJ1-1	TGTGCCATCAGTGAGACCTCAGGGGGAAGCACTGAAGCTTTCTTT	CAISETSGGSTEAFF
TRBV4-2	15	NA	TRBD1	TRBJ1-2	TGTGCCAGCAGCCAAGGACAGGGTGGGCTGATCGGCTACACCTTC	CASSQGQGGLIGYTF
TRBV11-2	15	NA	TRBD1	TRBJ2-7	TGTGCCAGCAGCTTAAGGGGACAGGCCACCTACGAGCAGTACTTC	CASSLRGQATYEQYF
TRBV10-2	14	few	NA	TRBJ1-5	TGCGCCAGCAGAGGAGTAGGGAACAATCAGCCCCAGCATTTT	CASRGVGNNQPQHF
TRBV5-4	13	NA	NA	TRBJ1-5	TGTGCCAGCAGCTTATCCGTCAATCAGCCCCAGCATTTT	CASSLSVNQPQHF